A selection of T cell receptor beta chains follows, all from one sample in a study of T cell responses to AZD1222 COVID-19 vaccine. TCRdb keeps only in-frame clones here, not all; method: immunoSEQ multiplex PCR. This table holds about 120,000 clones, 70% to 90% found once. Source: peripheral blood, taken on day 0 of AZD1222 vaccination. Receptors originate from an adult in good health. Each CDR3 is given with its conserved first and last residue. D genes are given only for firm matches. Size is omitted from some rows. Given values are once, few, many or a class for expanded clones.

>TRBD2|TRBV6-4|few|TRBJ2-3
CASSDTSGGTDTQYF
TGTGCCAGCAGTGACACTAGCGGGGGCACAGATACGCAGTATTTT
>-|TRBV30|few|TRBJ1-2
CAWSVQGANYGYTF
TGTGCCTGGAGTGTGCAGGGAGCTAACTATGGCTACACCTTC
>-|TRBV4-2|-|TRBJ1-2
CASSPMAGNGYTF
TGTGCCAGCAGCCCGATGGCAGGGAATGGCTACACCTTC
>-|TRBV14|-|TRBJ1-2
CASSQSRDYGYTF
TGTGCCAGCAGCCAGTCACGGGACTATGGCTACACCTTC
>TRBD1|TRBV5-1|-|TRBJ2-2
CASSLVPQGANTGELFF
TGCGCCAGCAGTTTAGTGCCACAGGGGGCGAACACCGGGGAGCTGTTTTTT
>TRBD1|TRBV7-2|-|TRBJ1-5
CASSSGTVYQPQHF
TGTGCCAGCAGCTCCGGGACAGTTTATCAGCCCCAGCATTTT
>TRBD2|TRBV19|-|TRBJ2-1
CASSIDRGERKLSYNEQFF
TGTGCCAGTAGTATAGATCGGGGGGAAAGGAAGCTCTCCTACAATGAGCAGTTCTTC
>TRBD2|TRBV30|once|TRBJ2-2
CAWSRTSGNTGELFF
TGTGCCTGGAGTAGGACTAGCGGAAACACCGGGGAGCTGTTTTTT
>TRBD1|TRBV4-1|-|TRBJ1-2
CASSLASGQGFYGYTF
TGCGCCAGCAGCCTGGCCTCGGGACAGGGATTCTATGGCTACACCTTC
>-|TRBV7-9|-|TRBJ1-3
CASSLGFRGRIYF
TGTGCCAGCAGCTTAGGGTTCCGAGGACGCATATATTTT
>TRBD1|TRBV5-6|-|TRBJ1-6
CASSTYGTVDNSPLHF
TGTGCCAGCAGCACCTACGGGACAGTGGATAATTCACCCCTCCACTTT
>-|TRBV18|few|TRBJ1-6
CASSPTVTTYNSPLHF
TGTGCCAGCTCGCCAACAGTTACAACCTATAATTCACCCCTCCACTTT
>-|TRBV7-7|-|TRBJ2-6
CASSVGGPGANVLTF
TGTGCTAGCAGCGTCGGGGGACCTGGGGCCAACGTCCTGACTTTC
>-|TRBV4-1|few|TRBJ1-2
CASSWSTGYGYTF
TGCGCCAGCAGTTGGTCTACGGGCTATGGCTACACCTTC
>-|TRBV30|-|TRBJ1-3
CAWSPLGSAIYF
TGTGCCTGGAGCCCCCTTGGGTCCGCCATATATTTT
>-|TRBV18|-|TRBJ2-7
CASSPPPPYEQYF
TGTGCCAGCTCACCCCCTCCTCCCTACGAGCAGTACTTC
>TRBD1|TRBV3-1/TRBV3-2|-|TRBJ2-7
CASSQRDRSGEQYF
TGTGCCAGCAGCCAACGGGACAGATCCGGGGAGCAGTACTTC
>-|TRBV11-2|-|TRBJ2-5
CASSSSPDQYF
TGTGCCAGCAGCTCCTCCCCCGACCAGTACTTC
>TRBD1|TRBV10-1|-|TRBJ1-2
CASSPRDRNPQGYTF
TGCGCCAGCAGTCCCCGGGACAGAAACCCCCAAGGCTACACCTTC
>TRBD1|TRBV6-5|-|TRBJ1-5
CASRGGYNQPQHF
TGTGCCAGCAGAGGGGGCTACAATCAGCCCCAGCATTTT
>-|TRBV5-1|-|TRBJ2-5
CASSIQGWTQYF
TGCGCCAGCAGCATTCAGGGGTGGACCCAGTACTTC
>TRBD1|TRBV5-1|-|TRBJ1-3
CASSSRTGINLGSGNTIYF
TGCGCCAGCAGCTCGAGGACAGGAATTAACCTGGGGTCTGGAAACACCATATATTTT
>-|TRBV5-1|-|TRBJ2-1
CASRPPGLSYNEQFF
TGCGCCAGCAGGCCGCCGGGTCTCTCCTACAATGAGCAGTTCTTC
>TRBD1|TRBV6-1|-|TRBJ2-2
CASSEGQITGELFF
TGTGCCAGCAGTGAGGGACAGATCACCGGGGAGCTGTTTTTT
>-|TRBV10-3|-|TRBJ2-5
CATKGDGILYQETQYF
TGTGCCACCAAGGGGGACGGAATTTTGTACCAAGAGACCCAGTACTTC
>-|TRBV7-9|-|TRBJ2-2
CASSPPAGTTGELFF
TGTGCCAGCAGCCCTCCGGCAGGGACGACCGGGGAGCTGTTTTTT
>TRBD2|TRBV4-1|-|TRBJ2-1
CASSQLDLAGRSEQFF
TGCGCCAGCAGCCAACTGGATCTAGCGGGGAGGAGTGAGCAGTTCTTC
>-|TRBV5-4|-|TRBJ2-3
CASSRGDTQYF
TGTGCCAGCAGTCGGGGGGATACGCAGTATTTT
>-|TRBV7-8|-|TRBJ1-3
CASSLDPDSRGNTIYF
TGTGCCAGCAGCTTAGACCCGGACAGCCGAGGAAACACCATATATTTT
>-|TRBV5-1|-|TRBJ2-3
CASSGRGDTQYF
TGCGCCAGCAGCGGAAGGGGGGATACGCAGTATTTT
>-|TRBV12-3/TRBV12-4|-|TRBJ1-5
CASSSTRTQHF
TGTGCCAGCAGCTCTACAAGGACCCAGCATTTT
>TRBD1|TRBV28|-|TRBJ2-5
CASSLFYPIRGNQETQYF
TGTGCCAGCAGTTTATTTTATCCCATCAGGGGGAATCAAGAGACCCAGTACTTC
>-|TRBV3-1/TRBV3-2|-|TRBJ2-5
CASSPSTMTQYF
TGTGCCAGCAGCCCCTCGACCATGACCCAGTACTTC
>-|TRBV11-3|-|TRBJ1-6
CASSFYPGRGNSPLHF
TGTGCCAGCAGCTTTTATCCGGGAAGGGGTAATTCACCCCTCCACTTT
>-|TRBV7-2|-|TRBJ1-5
CASSLSGMVNQPQHF
TGTGCCAGCAGCTTATCAGGGATGGTAAATCAGCCCCAGCATTTT
>-|TRBV27|-|TRBJ1-5
CASSLTGNANQPQHF
TGTGCCAGCAGCCTAACAGGGAATGCCAATCAGCCCCAGCATTTT
>-|TRBV9|-|TRBJ2-1
CASSEPWVSNEQFF
TGTGCCAGCAGCGAGCCCTGGGTAAGCAATGAGCAGTTCTTC
>-|TRBV28|-|TRBJ1-5
CASSLWAGENNQPQHF
TGTGCCAGCAGTTTATGGGCAGGGGAGAACAATCAGCCCCAGCATTTT
>-|TRBV30|-|TRBJ1-4
CAWTGYGGGEKLFF
TGTGCCTGGACGGGGTACGGGGGCGGTGAAAAACTGTTTTTT
>-|TRBV7-9|-|TRBJ1-1
CASSPSRTEAFF
TGTGCCAGCAGCCCCTCCAGGACTGAAGCTTTCTTT
>TRBD2|TRBV6-4|-|TRBJ2-3
CASSVTSGSGDTQYF
TGTGCCAGCAGTGTAACTAGCGGGAGTGGAGATACGCAGTATTTT
>TRBD1|TRBV2|-|TRBJ1-2
CASMGTGVYGYTF
TGTGCCAGCATGGGGACAGGGGTATATGGCTACACCTTC
>TRBD1|TRBV2|few|TRBJ1-6
CASSARTGHISPLHF
TGTGCCAGCAGTGCGAGGACAGGGCATATTTCACCCCTCCACTTT